Presented here are 15 T cell receptor beta chains from one specimen sequenced in a study of T cells in Graves' hyperthyroidism and ophthalmopathy. Amplified TCR beta CDR3 regions derived from RNA transcripts. HTBI primers drove first-round RT-PCR of the TCR CDR3. TCRdb passed the multiplex PCR reads through MiXCR, listing each CDR3 protein once. The sample contains around 350,000 distinct CDR3 sequences, about 17% of which appear only once. Sequenced material: blood. These receptors originate from a woman aged 25 to 45 with Graves' hyperthyroidism that later progressed to Graves' ophthalmopathy.

This clonotype appeared a few times. This chain uses TRBV4-1 with TRBJ2-3; 11 bases map to TRBD2. The CDR3 spans 15 residues. CDR1 is MGHRA and CDR2 is YSYEKL in the germline V gene. V was pared by 5 bases and J by 4 bases, with 5 bases of the junction left unmatched. The CDR3 nucleotides are TGCGCCAGCAGCATAGCGGGGGGGCCCCCAGATACGCAGTATTTT. Protein: CASSIAGGPPDTQYF.

This clonotype was observed many times. V and J are TRBV6-1 and TRBJ2-5, with 13 positions matching TRBD2. J lost 0 bases, V lost 4 bases, and 14 bases had no gene match. This CDR3 is built from 20 residues. Per germline, CDR1 MNHNS and CDR2 SASEGT. The DNA for the CDR3 is TGTGCCAGCAGTGGGACCGGCAGGACTAGCGGGGGCCTTTACCAAGAGACCCAGTACTTC. Translation: CASSGTGRTSGGLYQETQYF.

There are many counts of this clonotype. The CDR3 spells CSVEGREAFF. In DNA, the CDR3 is TGCAGCGTTGAAGGACGAGAAGCTTTCTTT. The gene calls are TRBV29-1 and TRBJ1-1; D is ambiguous. The CDR3 has 10 residues. Germline CDR1 and CDR2: SQVTM and ANQGSEA. V lost 1 base to trimming and J lost 8 bases, with 5 bases between them.

The chain links TRBV3-1 to TRBJ2-1; tentative D call: TRBD2 (6 bases). V gave up 3 bases and J gave up 8 bases, with 17 bases separating them. Germline V CDR1 and CDR2: LGHDT, YNNKEL (reference sequence). The CDR3 runs 15 residues. In DNA form, the CDR3 reads TGTGCCAGCAGCCAGGGTCGGACATGGGGGGATGAGCAGTTCTTC. Its translation: CASSQGRTWGDEQFF.

This clonotype was observed many times. The junction differs from germline at one of its ends, possibly a read error. The V call is TRBV5-1, the J call TRBJ1-5, with 8 nucleotides matching TRBD1. CDR3 length equals 15 residues. In germline, CDR1 is SGHRS, CDR2 YFSETQ. This CDR3 reads CASSPGTGGGQPQHF. In DNA form, the CDR3 reads TGTGCCAGCAGCCCCGGGACAGGAGGAGGGCAGCCCCAGCATTTT. The whole variable domain, filled in from reference TRBV5-1 and TRBJ1-5, reads KAGVTQTPRYLIKTRGQQVTLSCSPISGHRSVSWYQQTPGQGLQFLFEYFSETQRNKGNFPGRFSGRQFSNSRSEMNVSTLELGDSALYLCASSPGTGGGQPQHFGDGTRLSIL.

This clonotype was picked up many times. This chain connects TRBV27 to TRBJ2-1; TRBD2 matches 8 bases. The V segment lost 3 bases and the J segment 4 bases; nucleotides outside the gene matches: 5. Germline assignment: CDR1 MNHEY and CDR2 SMNVEV (reference sequence). CDR3 length equals 15 residues. In nucleotides, the CDR3 is TGTGCCAGCAGTTTCTTCGGGGGGGGATACAATGAGCAGTTCTTC. It codes for CASSFFGGGYNEQFF.

V and J are TRBV4-1 and TRBJ1-1; 7 bases line up with TRBD1. V was clipped by 0 bases and J by 4 bases; unmatched bases: 17. This CDR3 has 19 residues. Germline V gene sequence: CDR1 MGHRA, CDR2 YSYEKL. The CDR3 is CASSQEGLFDRVGITEAFF. The CDR3 nucleotides are TGCGCCAGCAGCCAAGAAGGTCTCTTTGACAGGGTAGGAATCACTGAAGCTTTCTTT.

V is TRBV5-6 and J is TRBJ1-1, with D possibly matching TRBD1 (6 bases). Between the trimmed V and J ends, which lost 4 bases and 4 bases, there was a span of 14 bases. CDR1 is SGHDT, CDR2 YYEEEE, per germline. CDR3 length: 14 amino acids. In DNA form, the CDR3 reads TGTGCCAGCAGCCTTCAGGGGAGTCGCACTGAAGCTTTCTTT. Protein: CASSLQGSRTEAFF.

The chain joins TRBV10-2 to TRBJ1-2; 9 bases align to TRBD1. The germline CDR1 and CDR2 sequences are WSHSY and SAAADI. The CDR3 runs to 15 residues. The J segment lost 4 bases and the V segment lost 3 bases, leaving 6 bases of the junction unmatched. DNA of the CDR3: TGCGCCAGCAGTGACGGGACAGGGAGCGTCTATGGCTACACCTTC. Its translation: CASSDGTGSVYGYTF.

In its sample, this clonotype was seen many times. J is TRBJ2-5 and V is TRBV7-2; 13 nucleotides line up with TRBD2. The germline CDR1 and CDR2 sequences are SGHTA and FQGNSA. J was trimmed by 1 base and V by 1 base; bases with no gene match: 0. This CDR3 region has 16 residues. The CDR3 DNA is TGTGCCAGCAGCTTAGGGACTAGCGGGGGCCAAGAGACCCAGTACTTC. It yields the protein CASSLGTSGGQETQYF.

V gene TRBV3-1 combines with J gene TRBJ2-5; 9 bases are shared with TRBD2. Germline loops: CDR1 LGHDT, CDR2 YNNKEL (reference sequence). CDR3 length: 15 amino acids. V was pared by 0 bases and J by 5 bases, with 4 bases of the junction left unmatched. CDR3 DNA: TGTGCCAGCAGCCAAGATATTCTAGCGGGGGAGACCCAGTACTTC. This translates into CASSQDILAGETQYF.

J is TRBJ2-2 and V is TRBV10-2; TRBD1 is a possible D gene (6 bases). V was trimmed by 4 bases and J by 7 bases, leaving 10 bases between them. Germline V CDR1 and CDR2: WSHSY, SAAADI. CDR3 length: 13 residues. The DNA for the CDR3 is TGCGCCAGCAGTGGACAGGCGTTCGGGGAGCTGTTTTTT. Protein sequence: CASSGQAFGELFF.

This clonotype occurred a few times. The chain uses TRBV20-1 and TRBJ2-5; 8 nucleotides agree with TRBD2. The CDR3 covers 16 residues. The V and J ends lost 1 base and 4 bases, in that order; junction bases with no gene match: 11. The germline CDR1 and CDR2 sequences are DFQATT and SNEGSKA (reference sequence). Here the CDR3 reads CSARGERGTSGETQYF. DNA of the CDR3: TGCAGTGCTAGAGGAGAACGAGGGACTAGTGGAGAGACCCAGTACTTC.

This clonotype was seen a handful of times. V gene TRBV19 combines with J gene TRBJ1-5; 7 bases agree with TRBD1. CDR3 length equals 13 residues. Trimming cost V 8 bases and J 6 bases; bases outside gene matches: 7. Germline CDR1 is LNHDA and CDR2 is SQIVND (reference sequence). CDR3 amino acids: CASRQGEVQPQHF. In nucleotides, the CDR3 is TGTGCCAGTCGACAGGGTGAGGTTCAGCCCCAGCATTTT.

Details on this clonotype: This clone may be a read error of a much larger clone one base away. The chain links TRBV15 to TRBJ1-3; D gene uncertain. This CDR3 spans 13 amino acids. CDR1 LNHNV and CDR2 YYDKDF come from the germline V gene (reference sequence). Here the CDR3 reads CATSRDLGNTTYF. The CDR3 DNA follows: TGTGCCACCAGCAGAGATCTAGGAAACACCACATATTTT.